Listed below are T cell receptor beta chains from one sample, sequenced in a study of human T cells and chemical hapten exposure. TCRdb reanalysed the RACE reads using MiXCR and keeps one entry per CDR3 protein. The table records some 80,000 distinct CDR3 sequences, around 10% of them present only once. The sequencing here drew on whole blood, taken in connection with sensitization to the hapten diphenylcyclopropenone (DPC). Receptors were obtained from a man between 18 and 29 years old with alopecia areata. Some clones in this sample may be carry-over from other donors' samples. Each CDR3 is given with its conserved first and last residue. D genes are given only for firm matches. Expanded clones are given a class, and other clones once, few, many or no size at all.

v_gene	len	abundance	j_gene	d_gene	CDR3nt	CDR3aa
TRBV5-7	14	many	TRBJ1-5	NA	TGTGCCAGCAGCTTTCTTGTGGGGAGGCAGCCCCAGCATTTT	CASSFLVGRQPQHF
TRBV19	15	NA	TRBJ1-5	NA	TGTGCCAGTAACATCCGGGACCCTTGGAGCCAGCCCCAGCATTTT	CASNIRDPWSQPQHF
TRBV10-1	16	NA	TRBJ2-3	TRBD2	TGCGCCAGCAGTGAGCGACTAGCGGGGAGCACAGATACGCAGTATTTT	CASSERLAGSTDTQYF
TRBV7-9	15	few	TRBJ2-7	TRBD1	TGTGCCAGCAGCGCCTGGACAGGGATGACCTACGAGCAGTACTTC	CASSAWTGMTYEQYF
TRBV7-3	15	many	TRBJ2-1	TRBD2	TGTGCCAGCAGCTCGACTAGCGGAGCCGGCAATGAGCAGTTCTTC	CASSSTSGAGNEQFF
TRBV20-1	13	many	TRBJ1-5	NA	TGCAGTGCCCGACAGGAGGGGAATCAGCCCCAGCATTTT	CSARQEGNQPQHF
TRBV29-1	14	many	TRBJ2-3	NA	TGCAGCGCCTTGCCGGGGGACCCCACAGATACGCAGTATTTT	CSALPGDPTDTQYF
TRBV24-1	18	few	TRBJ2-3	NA	TGTGCCACCAGTGACCTCCCAACTCGGGCAGGGGCGGTAGATACGCAGTATTTT	CATSDLPTRAGAVDTQYF
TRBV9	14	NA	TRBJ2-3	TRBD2	TGTGCCAGCAGCGTTCAAGCGGGGTCAGATACGCAGTATTTT	CASSVQAGSDTQYF
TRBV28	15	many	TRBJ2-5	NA	TGTGCCAGCACCCGAGGGATAGGGTTAAAAGAGACCCAGTACTTC	CASTRGIGLKETQYF
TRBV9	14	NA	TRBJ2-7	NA	TGTGCCAGCAGCGTAGGGCAGGGCTTTATCGAGCAGTACTTC	CASSVGQGFIEQYF
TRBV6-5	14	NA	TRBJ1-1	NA	TGTGCCAGCAGGCCTGGTTTTCTCGGGACTGAAGCTTTCTTT	CASRPGFLGTEAFF
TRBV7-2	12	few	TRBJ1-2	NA	TGTGCCAGCAGCCAGGACGGATCTGGCTACACCTTC	CASSQDGSGYTF
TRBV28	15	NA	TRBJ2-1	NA	TGTGCCAGCAGTCGACCCGGGGCTGCCTACAATGAGCAGTTCTTC	CASSRPGAAYNEQFF
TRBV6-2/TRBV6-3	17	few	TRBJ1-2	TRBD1	TGTGCCAGCAGTAAACTACAGGGGGCCGATGTTACCTATGGCTACACCTTC	CASSKLQGADVTYGYTF
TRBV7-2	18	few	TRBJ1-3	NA	TGTGCCAGCAGCTTAGCCCCGGACAGCAGCGACTCTGGAAACACCATATATTTT	CASSLAPDSSDSGNTIYF
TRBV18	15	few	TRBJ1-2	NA	TGTGCCAGCTCACCGTTGGACGGTGGGAACTATGGCTACACCTTC	CASSPLDGGNYGYTF